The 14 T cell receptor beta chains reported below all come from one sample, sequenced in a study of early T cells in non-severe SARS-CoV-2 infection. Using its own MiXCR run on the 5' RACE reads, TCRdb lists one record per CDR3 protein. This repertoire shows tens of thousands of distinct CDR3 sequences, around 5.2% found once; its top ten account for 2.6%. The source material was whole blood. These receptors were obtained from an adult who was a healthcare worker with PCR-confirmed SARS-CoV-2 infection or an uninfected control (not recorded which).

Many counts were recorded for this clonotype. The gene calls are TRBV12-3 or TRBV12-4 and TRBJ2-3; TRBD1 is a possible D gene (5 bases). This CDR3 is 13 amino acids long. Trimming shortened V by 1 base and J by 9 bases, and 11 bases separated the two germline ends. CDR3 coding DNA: TGTGCCAGCAGTTTAGAAAAGGGGTCGACGCAGTATTTT. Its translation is CASSLEKGSTQYF.

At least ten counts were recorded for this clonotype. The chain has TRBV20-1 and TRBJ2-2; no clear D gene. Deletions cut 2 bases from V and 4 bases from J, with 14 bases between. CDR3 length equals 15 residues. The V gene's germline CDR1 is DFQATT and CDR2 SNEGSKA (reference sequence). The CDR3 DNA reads TGCAGTGCTAGACCCTCCCCGGGCGCCACCGGGGAGCTGTTTTTT. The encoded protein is CSARPSPGATGELFF.

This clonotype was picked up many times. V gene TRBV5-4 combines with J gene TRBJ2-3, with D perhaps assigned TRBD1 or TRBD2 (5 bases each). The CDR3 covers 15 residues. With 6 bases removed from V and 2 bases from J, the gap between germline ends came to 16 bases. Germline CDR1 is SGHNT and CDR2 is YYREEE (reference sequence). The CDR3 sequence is CASKVVGTPTDTQYF. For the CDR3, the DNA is TGTGCCAGCAAGGTGGTAGGGACCCCCACAGATACGCAGTATTTT.

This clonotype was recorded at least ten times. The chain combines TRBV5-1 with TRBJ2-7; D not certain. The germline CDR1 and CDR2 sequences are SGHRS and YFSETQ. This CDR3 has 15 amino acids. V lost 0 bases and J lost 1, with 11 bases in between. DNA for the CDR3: TGCGCCAGCAGCTTGGGTGGCAGGAAGTCCTACGAGCAGTACTTC. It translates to CASSLGGRKSYEQYF.

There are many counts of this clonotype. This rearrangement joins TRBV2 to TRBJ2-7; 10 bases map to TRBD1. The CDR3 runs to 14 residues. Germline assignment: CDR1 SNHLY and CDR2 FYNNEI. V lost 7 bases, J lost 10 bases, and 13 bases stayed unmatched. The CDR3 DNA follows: TGTGCCAGCACCACCGGGACAGGGGCCCTGGGACAGTACTTC. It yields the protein CASTTGTGALGQYF.

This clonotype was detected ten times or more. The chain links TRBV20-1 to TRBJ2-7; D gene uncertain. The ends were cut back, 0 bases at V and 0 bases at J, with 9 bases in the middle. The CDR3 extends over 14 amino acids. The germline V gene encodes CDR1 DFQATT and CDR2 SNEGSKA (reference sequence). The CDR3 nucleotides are TGCAGTGCTAGAGATCCCAGGAGCTCCTACGAGCAGTACTTC. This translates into CSARDPRSSYEQYF.

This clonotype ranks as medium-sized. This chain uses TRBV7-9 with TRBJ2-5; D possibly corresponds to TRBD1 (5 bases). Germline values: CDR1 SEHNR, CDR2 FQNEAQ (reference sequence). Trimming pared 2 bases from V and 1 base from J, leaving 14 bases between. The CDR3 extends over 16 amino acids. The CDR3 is CASSLTPGQGQETQYF. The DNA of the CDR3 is TGTGCCAGCAGCTTAACGCCCGGGCAGGGCCAAGAGACCCAGTACTTC. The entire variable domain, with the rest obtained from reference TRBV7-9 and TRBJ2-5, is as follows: DTGVSQNPRHKITKRGQNVTFRCDPISEHNRLYWYRQTLGQGPEFLTYFQNEAQLEKSRLLSDRFSAERPKGSFSTLEIQRTEQGDSAMYLCASSLTPGQGQETQYFGPGTRLLVL.

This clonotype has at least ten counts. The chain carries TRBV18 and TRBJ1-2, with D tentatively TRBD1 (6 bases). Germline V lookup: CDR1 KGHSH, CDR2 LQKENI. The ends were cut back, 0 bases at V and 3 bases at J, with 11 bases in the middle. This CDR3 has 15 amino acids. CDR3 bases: TGTGCCAGCTCACCACCCGGACAGTCCGACTATGGCTACACCTTC. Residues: CASSPPGQSDYGYTF.

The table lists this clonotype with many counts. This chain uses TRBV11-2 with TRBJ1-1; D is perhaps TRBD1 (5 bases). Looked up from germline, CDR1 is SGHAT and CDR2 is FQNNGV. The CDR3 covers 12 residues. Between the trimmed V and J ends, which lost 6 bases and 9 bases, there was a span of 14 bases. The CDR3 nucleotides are TGTGCCAGCAGTCAATGGGCAGGGCAAGCTTTCTTT. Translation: CASSQWAGQAFF. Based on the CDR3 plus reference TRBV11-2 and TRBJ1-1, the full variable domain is EAGVAQSPRYKIIEKRQSVAFWCNPISGHATLYWYQQILGQGPKLLIQFQNNGVVDDSQLPKDRFSAERLKGVDSTLKIQPAKLEDSAVYLCASSQWAGQAFFGQGTRLTVV.

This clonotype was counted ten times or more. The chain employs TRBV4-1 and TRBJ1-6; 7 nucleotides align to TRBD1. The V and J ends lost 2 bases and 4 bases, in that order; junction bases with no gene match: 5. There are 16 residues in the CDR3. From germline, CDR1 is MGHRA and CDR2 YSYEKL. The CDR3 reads CASSQQAGQYNSPLHF. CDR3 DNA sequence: TGCGCCAGCAGCCAACAGGCGGGACAGTATAATTCACCCCTCCACTTT.

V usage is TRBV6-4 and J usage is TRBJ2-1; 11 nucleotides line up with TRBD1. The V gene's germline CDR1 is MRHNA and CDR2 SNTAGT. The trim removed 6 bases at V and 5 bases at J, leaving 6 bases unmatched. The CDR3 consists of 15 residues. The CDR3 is CASSPGQGAHNEQFF. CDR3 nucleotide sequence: TGTGCCAGCAGCCCAGGACAGGGGGCGCACAATGAGCAGTTCTTC.

CDR3 DNA: TGTGCCAGCTCACCCCATGGGGTACAGAACACCGGGGAGCTGTTTTTT. This translates into CASSPHGVQNTGELFF. The chain links TRBV18 to TRBJ2-2, with unresolved D. CDR3 size: 16 residues. CDR1 is KGHSH, CDR2 LQKENI, per germline. Deletions cut 3 bases from V and 1 base from J, with 12 bases between.

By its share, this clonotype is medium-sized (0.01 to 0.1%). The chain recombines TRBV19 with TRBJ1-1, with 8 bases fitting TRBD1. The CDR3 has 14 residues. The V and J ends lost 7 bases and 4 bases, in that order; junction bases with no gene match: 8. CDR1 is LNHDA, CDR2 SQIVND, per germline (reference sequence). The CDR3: CASKTDRVATEAFF. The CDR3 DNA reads TGTGCCAGTAAGACGGACAGGGTGGCCACTGAAGCTTTCTTT.

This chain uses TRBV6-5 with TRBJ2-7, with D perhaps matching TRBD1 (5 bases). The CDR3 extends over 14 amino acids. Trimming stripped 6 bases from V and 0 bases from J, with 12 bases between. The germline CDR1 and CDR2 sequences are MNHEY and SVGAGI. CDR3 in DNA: TGTGCCAGCAGCCGAACAGGTTACTCCTACGAGCAGTACTTC. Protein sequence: CASSRTGYSYEQYF.